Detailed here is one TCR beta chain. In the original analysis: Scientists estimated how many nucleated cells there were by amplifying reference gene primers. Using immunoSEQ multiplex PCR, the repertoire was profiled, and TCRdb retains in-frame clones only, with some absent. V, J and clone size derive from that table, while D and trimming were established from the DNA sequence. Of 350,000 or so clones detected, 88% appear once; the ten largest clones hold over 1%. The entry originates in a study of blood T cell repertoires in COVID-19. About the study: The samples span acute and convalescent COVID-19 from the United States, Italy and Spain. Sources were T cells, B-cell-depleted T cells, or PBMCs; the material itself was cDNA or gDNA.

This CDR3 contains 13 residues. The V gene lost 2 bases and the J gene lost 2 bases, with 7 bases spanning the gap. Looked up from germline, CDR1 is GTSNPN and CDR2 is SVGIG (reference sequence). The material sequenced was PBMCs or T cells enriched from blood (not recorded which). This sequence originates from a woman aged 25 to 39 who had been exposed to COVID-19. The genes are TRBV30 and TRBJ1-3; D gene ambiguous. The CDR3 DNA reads TGTGCCTGGAGTCGCACTCCTGGAAACACCATATATTTT. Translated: CAWSRTPGNTIYF. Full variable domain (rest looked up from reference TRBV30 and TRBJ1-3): SQTIHQWPATLVQPVGSPLSLECTVEGTSNPNLYWYRQAAGRGLQLLFYSVGIGQISSEVPQNLSASRPQDRQFILSSKKLLLSDSGFYLCAWSRTPGNTIYFGEGSWLTVV.